This TCR beta chain was retrieved from a study of beta chain features in type 1 diabetes. About the research overall: What patients shared with healthy donors was a similar profile of age, gender and cell yields.

V trimming: 2 bases; J trimming: 8 bases; junction bases outside the gene matches: 9. This CDR3 comprises 14 residues. Germline CDR1 is SQVTM and CDR2 is ANQGSEA. cDNA synthesis used the whole RNA isolate, giving expressed TCRB sequences. An average roughly 3.3 million reads came from naive, central memory and regulatory T cell samples. Sequenced by immunoSEQ multiplex PCR; TCRdb stores in-frame clones only, minus some. The sample includes fewer than 450,000 clones, about 13% seen only once; the top ten take roughly 0.016%. About this clone itself: Its antigen is undetermined.

Overall study results and limits: TCRB CDR3 length was moderately but significantly reduced in all four CD4+ subsets of Type 1 diabetes patients. Fewer insertions but more deletions were seen at VDJ junctions in type 1 diabetes patients.

The material sequenced was naive CD4+ T cells from blood. The J gene is TRBJ2-1, the V gene TRBV29-1, with 7 bases identical to TRBD2. This sequence was found in a woman aged 18-30 years with type 1 diabetes. The CDR3 is CSVEIGWGGDEQFF. The CDR3 coding sequence is TGCAGCGTTGAAATTGGGTGGGGGGGGGATGAGCAGTTCTTC.